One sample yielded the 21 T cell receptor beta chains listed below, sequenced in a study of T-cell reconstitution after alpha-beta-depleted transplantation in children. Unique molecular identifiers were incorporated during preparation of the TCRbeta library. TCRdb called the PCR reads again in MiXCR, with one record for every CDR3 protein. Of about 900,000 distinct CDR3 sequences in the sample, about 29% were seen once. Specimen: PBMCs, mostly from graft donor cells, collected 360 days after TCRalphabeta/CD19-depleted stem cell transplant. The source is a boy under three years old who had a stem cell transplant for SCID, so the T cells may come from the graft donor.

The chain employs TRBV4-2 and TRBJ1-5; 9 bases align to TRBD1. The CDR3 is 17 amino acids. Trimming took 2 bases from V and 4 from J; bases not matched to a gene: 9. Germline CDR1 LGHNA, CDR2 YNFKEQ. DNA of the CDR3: TGTGCCAGCAGCCAACGGTACAGGGGGCAGAGGAATCAGCCCCAGCATTTT. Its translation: CASSQRYRGQRNQPQHF.

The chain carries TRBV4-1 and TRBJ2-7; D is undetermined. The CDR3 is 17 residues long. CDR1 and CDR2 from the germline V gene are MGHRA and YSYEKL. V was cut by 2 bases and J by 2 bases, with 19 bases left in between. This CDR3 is CASSQREAEAATYEQYF. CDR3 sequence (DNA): TGCGCCAGCAGCCAAAGAGAGGCCGAGGCCGCCACCTACGAGCAGTACTTC.

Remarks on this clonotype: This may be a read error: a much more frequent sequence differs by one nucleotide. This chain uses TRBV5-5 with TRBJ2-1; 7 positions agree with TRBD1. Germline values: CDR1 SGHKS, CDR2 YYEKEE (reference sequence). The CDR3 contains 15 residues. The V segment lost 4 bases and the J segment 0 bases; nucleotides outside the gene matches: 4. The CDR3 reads CASSPGTVSYNEQFF. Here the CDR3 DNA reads TGTGCCAGCAGCCCCGGGACAGTCTCCTACAATGAGCAGTTCTTC.

CDR3 in DNA: TGTGCCAGCAGCCGAGCGGACGGCCCCTACGAGCAGTACTTC. Translation: CASSRADGPYEQYF. This chain joins TRBV14 and TRBJ2-7, with D perhaps matching TRBD2 (5 bases). This CDR3 comprises 14 residues. Trimming took 4 bases from V and 2 from J, leaving 12 bases between them. Germline CDR1 and CDR2: SGHDN and FVKESK.

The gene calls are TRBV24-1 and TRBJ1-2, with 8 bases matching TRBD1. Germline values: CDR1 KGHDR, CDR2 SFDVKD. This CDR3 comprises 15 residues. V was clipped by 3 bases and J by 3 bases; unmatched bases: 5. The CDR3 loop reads CATSDPTGADYGYTF. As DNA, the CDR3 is TGTGCCACCAGTGATCCGACAGGGGCAGACTATGGCTACACCTTC.

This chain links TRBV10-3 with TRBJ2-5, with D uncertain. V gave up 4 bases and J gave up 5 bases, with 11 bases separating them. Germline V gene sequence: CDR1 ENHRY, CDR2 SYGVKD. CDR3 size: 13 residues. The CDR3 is CAISVGWSETQYF. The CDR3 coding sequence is TGTGCCATCAGTGTCGGCTGGTCGGAGACCCAGTACTTC.

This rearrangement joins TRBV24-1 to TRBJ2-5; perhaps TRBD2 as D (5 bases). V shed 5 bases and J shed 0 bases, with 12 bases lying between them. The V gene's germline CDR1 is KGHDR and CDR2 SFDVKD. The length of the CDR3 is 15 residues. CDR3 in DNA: TGTGCCACCAGTGCCGGACGGAGGTACCAAGAGACCCAGTACTTC. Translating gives CATSAGRRYQETQYF.

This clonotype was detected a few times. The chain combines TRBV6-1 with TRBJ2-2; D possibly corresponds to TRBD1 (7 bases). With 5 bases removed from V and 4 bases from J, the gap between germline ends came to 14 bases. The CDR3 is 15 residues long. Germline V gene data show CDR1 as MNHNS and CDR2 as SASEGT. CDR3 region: CASSRQGGITGELFF. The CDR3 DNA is TGTGCCAGCAGTCGACAGGGCGGGATCACCGGGGAGCTGTTTTTT.

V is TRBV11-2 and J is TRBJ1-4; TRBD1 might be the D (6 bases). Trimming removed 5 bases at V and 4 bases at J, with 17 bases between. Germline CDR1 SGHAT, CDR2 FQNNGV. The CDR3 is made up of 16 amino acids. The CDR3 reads CASSLRGGRINEKLFF. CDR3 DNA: TGTGCCAGCAGCCTAAGGGGGGGTCGGATTAATGAAAAACTGTTTTTT.

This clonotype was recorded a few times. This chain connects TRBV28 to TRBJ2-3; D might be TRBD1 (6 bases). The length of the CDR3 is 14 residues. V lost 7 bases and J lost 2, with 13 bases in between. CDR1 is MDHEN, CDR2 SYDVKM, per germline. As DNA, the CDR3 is TGTGCCAGCACGCAGGGGTCCTTCACAGATACGCAGTATTTT. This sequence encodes CASTQGSFTDTQYF.

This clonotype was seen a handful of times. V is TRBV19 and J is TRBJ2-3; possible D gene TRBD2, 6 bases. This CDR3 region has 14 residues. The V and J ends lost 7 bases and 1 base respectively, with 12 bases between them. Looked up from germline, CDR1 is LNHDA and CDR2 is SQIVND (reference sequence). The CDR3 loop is CASKREVGTDTQYF. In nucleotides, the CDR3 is TGTGCCAGTAAGAGGGAGGTGGGCACAGATACGCAGTATTTT.

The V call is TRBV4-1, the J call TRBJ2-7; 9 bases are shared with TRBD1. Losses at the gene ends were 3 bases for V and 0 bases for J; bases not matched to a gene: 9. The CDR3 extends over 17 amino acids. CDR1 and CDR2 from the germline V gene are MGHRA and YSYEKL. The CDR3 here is CASSHLGQGSNSYEQYF. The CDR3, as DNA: TGCGCCAGCAGCCACCTAGGACAGGGGTCTAACTCCTACGAGCAGTACTTC.

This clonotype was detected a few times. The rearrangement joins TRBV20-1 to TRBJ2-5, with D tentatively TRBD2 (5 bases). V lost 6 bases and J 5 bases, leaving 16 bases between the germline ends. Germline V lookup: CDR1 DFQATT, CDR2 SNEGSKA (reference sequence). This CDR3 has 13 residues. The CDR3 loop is CSAVGASLETQYF. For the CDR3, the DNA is TGCAGTGCCGTGGGAGCTAGCTTGGAGACCCAGTACTTC.

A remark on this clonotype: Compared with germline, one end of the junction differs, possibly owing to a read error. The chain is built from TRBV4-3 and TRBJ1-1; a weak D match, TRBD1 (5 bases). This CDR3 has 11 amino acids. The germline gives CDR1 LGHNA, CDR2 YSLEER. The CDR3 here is CASSRGSEAFF. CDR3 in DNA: TGTGCCAGCAGCCGGGGGTCTGAAGCTTTCTTT.

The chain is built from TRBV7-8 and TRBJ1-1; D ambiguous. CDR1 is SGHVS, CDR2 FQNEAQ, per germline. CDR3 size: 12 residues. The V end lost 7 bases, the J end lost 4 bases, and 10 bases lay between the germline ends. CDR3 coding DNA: TGTGCCAGCATCGCCCGTGGCACTGAAGCTTTCTTT. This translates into CASIARGTEAFF. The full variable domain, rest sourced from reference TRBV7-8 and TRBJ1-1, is GAGVSQSPRYKVAKRGQDVALRCDPISGHVSLFWYQQALGQGPEFLTYFQNEAQLDKSGLPSDRFFAERPEGSVSTLKIQRTQQEDSAVYLCASIARGTEAFFGQGTRLTVV.

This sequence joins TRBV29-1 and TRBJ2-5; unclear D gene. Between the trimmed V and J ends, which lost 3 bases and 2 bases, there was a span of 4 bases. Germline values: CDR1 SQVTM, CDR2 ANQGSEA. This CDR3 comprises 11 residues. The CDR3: CSVDPQETQYF. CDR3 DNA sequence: TGCAGCGTTGACCCACAAGAGACCCAGTACTTC.

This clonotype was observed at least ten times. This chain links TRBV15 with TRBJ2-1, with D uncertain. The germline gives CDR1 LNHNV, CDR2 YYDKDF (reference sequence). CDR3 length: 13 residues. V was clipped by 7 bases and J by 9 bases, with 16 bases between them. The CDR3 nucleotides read TGTGCCACCACCCAGCTTGAGGAAGGTGAGCAGTTCTTC. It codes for CATTQLEEGEQFF.

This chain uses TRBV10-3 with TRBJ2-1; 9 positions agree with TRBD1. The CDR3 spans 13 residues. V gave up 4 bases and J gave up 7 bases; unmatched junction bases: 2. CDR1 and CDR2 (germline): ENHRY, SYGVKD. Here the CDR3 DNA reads TGTGCCATCAGTGCAGACAGGGGGAATGAGCAGTTCTTC. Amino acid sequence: CAISADRGNEQFF.

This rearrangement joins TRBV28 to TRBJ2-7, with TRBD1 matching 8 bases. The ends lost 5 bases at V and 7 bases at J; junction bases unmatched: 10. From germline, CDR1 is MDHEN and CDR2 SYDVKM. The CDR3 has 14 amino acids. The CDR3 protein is CASSLGQAYREQYF. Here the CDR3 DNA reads TGTGCCAGCAGTCTGGGACAGGCCTACCGGGAGCAGTACTTC.

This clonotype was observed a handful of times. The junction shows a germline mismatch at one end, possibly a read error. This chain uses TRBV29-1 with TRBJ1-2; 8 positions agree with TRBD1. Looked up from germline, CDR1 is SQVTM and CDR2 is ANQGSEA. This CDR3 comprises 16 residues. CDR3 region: CSVEAPWDRTNYGYTF. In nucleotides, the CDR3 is TGCAGCGTCGAAGCCCCCTGGGACAGGACTAACTATGGCTACACCTTC. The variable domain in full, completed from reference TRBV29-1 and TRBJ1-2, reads SAVISQKPSRDICQRGTSLTIQCQVDSQVTMMFWYRQQPGQSLTLIATANQGSEATYESGFVIDKFPISRPNLTFSTLTVSNMSPEDSSIYLCSVEAPWDRTNYGYTFGSGTRLTVV.

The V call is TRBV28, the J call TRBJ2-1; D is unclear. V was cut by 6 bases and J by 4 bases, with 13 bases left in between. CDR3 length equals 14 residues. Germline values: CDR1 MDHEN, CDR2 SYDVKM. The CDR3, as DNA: TGTGCCAGCAGCGACCACCCGCAATACAATGAGCAGTTCTTC. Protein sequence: CASSDHPQYNEQFF.